This T cell receptor (beta chain) was profiled in a study of shared clonotypes between healthy human individuals. Study-level background: A few men and a couple of women, aged 18 to 49, were donors. Study observations and caveats: When naive CD4 clonotypes were compared across a few donors, approximately 5% were shared.

The CDR3 spans 14 residues. The V and J ends lost 2 bases and 2 bases respectively, with 11 bases between them. Germline CDR1 reads SGHNT; CDR2 reads YYREEE (reference sequence). Evenly divided among several immunoSEQ plates was the genomic DNA of each subset. Sequencing used immunoSEQ multiplex PCR; TCRdb keeps in-frame clones, though not all of them. The sample has fewer than 350,000 clones; about nine tenths are singletons. To note about this clone: Its antigen is unidentified.

HIV-negative, healthy adults without recent acute infections or vaccinations were the donors. Sample: memory CD8+ T cells sorted from blood. Subset specified: CD45RO+ cells pooled with CCR7-negative TemRA cells. This receptor was identified in a man younger than 35 in good health. This chain connects TRBV5-4 to TRBJ2-7, with D possibly being TRBD2 (6 bases). Here the CDR3 DNA reads TGTGCCAGCAGCTTCCAGACGGGAGCCTACGAGCAGTACTTC. It codes for CASSFQTGAYEQYF.